The sequence of this T cell receptor (beta chain) was determined in a study of blood T cell repertoires in COVID-19. The overall study: Material from acute and convalescent COVID-19 was sourced from the United States, Italy and Spain.

Clinical history reported by participants formed the basis on which cohorts were assigned. Cohort 3 recovered donors had two negative PCRs, clearance, or symptom resolution. This clone showed up just once. How the authors handled the data: How many nucleated cells were present was estimated from reference gene primer amplification. TCRdb's copy holds only in-frame clones and misses some; the assay was immunoSEQ multiplex PCR. V and J calls and clone size are as listed in that table; D and trimming were resolved from the DNA. The sample includes approximately 200,000 clones, nearly 90% seen only once; the top ten take 10% to 12%. The ends were cut back, 3 bases at V and 4 bases at J, with 27 bases in the middle. This CDR3 is built from 19 residues. The V gene's germline CDR1 is ENHRY and CDR2 SYGVKD.

The clonotype was recovered from a man in his thirties or forties who had recovered from COVID-19. The chain is built from TRBV10-3 and TRBJ1-2; D is possibly TRBD1 (6 bases). The sample was PBMCs or T cells enriched from blood (not recorded which). The CDR3 reads CAISEPSNRDRGDFYGYTF. In nucleotides, the CDR3 is TGTGCCATCAGTGAACCTTCTAACAGGGACCGGGGGGACTTCTATGGCTACACCTTC.